This entry concerns a single T cell receptor (beta chain). Localized lung adenocarcinoma, a non-small cell lung cancer, affected the donors. The V end lost 0 bases, the J end lost 0 bases, and 7 bases lay between the germline ends. Germline CDR1 MNHNS, CDR2 SASEGT. This CDR3 spans 15 amino acids. These data are taken from a study of CD4 and CD8 cells across lung adenocarcinoma regions. TCRdb called the PCR reads again in MiXCR, with one record for every CDR3 protein. The table shows roughly 2,900 distinct CDR3 sequences, with roughly 51% occurring only once. The sequenced sample was CD8+ T cells from the center of a lung tumor. This chain connects TRBV6-1 to TRBJ2-3; no firm D call. This receptor was taken from a male donor with lung adenocarcinoma. The CD4 and CD8 labels of this study may be unreliable. CDR3 amino acids: CASSEAGGSTDTQYF. The CDR3 coding sequence is TGTGCCAGCAGTGAAGCGGGCGGAAGCACAGATACGCAGTATTTT.